The 26 T cell receptor beta chains given below trace back to one sample, sequenced in a study of a mutant IDH1 vaccine in newly diagnosed glioma. This table comes from immunoSEQ multiplex PCR, and its TCRdb copy is limited to in-frame clones, with some not included. The data show tens of thousands of clones, about 80% seen once. Antigens for these TCRs are unknown. Time point meaning: week 23, last vaccination. Topical imiquimod accompanied each vaccine dose, which consisted of 300 ug of mutant IDH1 20-mer peptide. This specimen was PBMCs, taken from a glioma patient whose treatment included an IDH1 peptide vaccine. The source is a man in his forties or fifties with glioma.

The chain has TRBV6-1 and TRBJ1-6; the D is unclear. Looked up from germline, CDR1 is MNHNS and CDR2 is SASEGT. Trimming took 1 base from V and 9 from J, leaving 10 bases between them. The length of the CDR3 is 14 residues. CDR3 nucleotide sequence: TGTGCCAGCAGTGAAGTCGTGGTGTCTTCACCCCTCCACTTT. Translation: CASSEVVVSSPLHF.

The genes are TRBV11-2 and TRBJ1-5; 7 positions agree with TRBD1. The germline V gene encodes CDR1 SGHAT and CDR2 FQNNGV. The CDR3 consists of 15 residues. The V gene end was trimmed by 5 bases and the J gene end by 6 bases; junction bases not matched to a gene: 10. CDR3 in amino acids: CASSGTAYDGQPQHF. The CDR3 DNA sequence: TGTGCCAGCAGCGGGACAGCCTATGATGGTCAGCCCCAGCATTTT.

The chain couples TRBV5-1 to TRBJ2-3; D ambiguous. Trimming pared 2 bases from V and 5 bases from J, leaving 3 bases between. The length of the CDR3 is 11 residues. CDR1 is SGHRS and CDR2 is YFSETQ in the germline V gene. The CDR3 sequence: CASSFQDTQYF. In DNA form, the CDR3 reads TGCGCCAGCAGCTTTCAAGATACGCAGTATTTT.

The chain employs TRBV10-1 and TRBJ1-1; the D is unclear. Germline-derived CDR1 and CDR2 are WNHNN and SYGVQD (reference sequence). This CDR3 spans 13 amino acids. V lost 2 bases and J lost 0, with 4 bases in between. CDR3 coding DNA: TGCGCCAGCAGTGAGGGGATGAACACTGAAGCTTTCTTT. Amino acids: CASSEGMNTEAFF.

The J gene is TRBJ2-7, the V gene TRBV16; D perhaps matches TRBD1 (6 bases). This CDR3 spans 15 amino acids. V gave up 3 bases and J gave up 6 bases, with 18 bases separating them. Per germline, CDR1 KGHSY and CDR2 FQNENV. This chain's CDR3 is CASSQTGHIPIEQYF. The CDR3 region has the DNA TGTGCCAGCAGCCAGACAGGCCACATCCCGATCGAGCAGTACTTC.

The CDR3 sequence is CASATSSQGRETQYF. The CDR3 DNA reads as TGTGCCAGCGCGACCTCCTCACAGGGGAGAGAGACCCAGTACTTC. The chain recombines TRBV28 with TRBJ2-5; 7 bases match TRBD1. Germline CDR1 is MDHEN and CDR2 is SYDVKM. CDR3 length: 15 amino acids. The ends lost 8 bases at V and 4 bases at J; junction bases unmatched: 13.

The chain combines TRBV7-8 with TRBJ2-1; possible D gene TRBD2, 5 bases. V dropped 6 bases and J dropped 6 bases, with 12 bases sitting between them. Germline CDR1 reads SGHVS; CDR2 reads FQNEAQ. CDR3 size: 13 residues. The chain's CDR3 is CASRLPRGNEQFF. The CDR3 region has the DNA TGTGCCAGCAGACTTCCTCGGGGCAATGAGCAGTTCTTC.

This clone occurred once. The chain couples TRBV6-1 to TRBJ2-5; D possibly corresponds to TRBD1 (5 bases). CDR1 is MNHNS, CDR2 SASEGT, per germline. The V and J ends lost 3 bases and 5 bases respectively, with 16 bases between them. This CDR3 region has 15 residues. The CDR3 protein is CASSEQGEYWETQYF. The CDR3 DNA reads as TGTGCCAGCAGTGAGCAGGGTGAATATTGGGAGACCCAGTACTTC.

This chain links TRBV29-1 with TRBJ2-5; 7 bases are a match to TRBD2. J lost 5 bases, V lost 1 base, and 7 bases had no gene match. The CDR3 loop spans 14 amino acids. Germline V gene data show CDR1 as SQVTM and CDR2 as ANQGSEA. The CDR3 DNA is TGCAGCGTTGAAGCGCCGGGAGGTTGGGAGACCCAGTACTTC. Its protein product is CSVEAPGGWETQYF.

J is TRBJ2-1 and V is TRBV5-1, with no clear D. Per germline, CDR1 SGHRS and CDR2 YFSETQ. The germline V and J ends were trimmed by 0 bases and 9 bases, with 13 bases remaining between them. The CDR3 runs to 14 residues. The CDR3 bases are TGCGCCAGCAGCTTGGACTCTGGGTACGTTGAGCAGTTCTTC. As protein: CASSLDSGYVEQFF.

V gene TRBV9 combines with J gene TRBJ2-7; TRBD2 aligns across 8 bases. The germline CDR1 and CDR2 sequences are SGDLS and YYNGEE. The CDR3 consists of 15 residues. The junction had 8 bases not matched to a gene; V was cut back by 1 base and J by 5 bases. CDR3 in DNA: TGTGCCAGCAGCGTAACGTCGGGGGGGCGTCACGAGCAGTACTTC. Translating it yields CASSVTSGGRHEQYF.

The chain couples TRBV19 to TRBJ2-2, with unresolved D. Trimming removed 1 base at V and 4 bases at J, with 7 bases between. The CDR3 runs 14 residues. Germline V gives CDR1 LNHDA, CDR2 SQIVND (reference sequence). The CDR3 bases are TGTGCCAGTAGTATAGGCGTTAGCACCGGGGAGCTGTTTTTT. Translated: CASSIGVSTGELFF.

This sequence joins TRBV4-1 and TRBJ1-1; TRBD1 aligns across 8 bases. Germline CDR1 is MGHRA and CDR2 is YSYEKL. CDR3 size: 13 residues. V was pared by 3 bases and J by 6 bases, with 3 bases of the junction left unmatched. The CDR3 DNA reads TGCGCCAGCAGCCAGAGACAGGGGTCTGAAGCTTTCTTT. Encoded protein: CASSQRQGSEAFF.

This clone occurred once. CDR3 loop: CASSLGTSGDTQYF. The CDR3 DNA sequence: TGTGCCAGCAGCTTAGGGACTAGCGGAGATACGCAGTATTTT. The rearrangement uses TRBV11-3 and TRBJ2-3; 10 positions agree with TRBD2. The V and J ends lost 1 base and 5 bases, in that order; junction bases with no gene match: 0. Germline values: CDR1 SGHNT, CDR2 YENEEA. This CDR3 is built from 14 residues.

The rearrangement uses TRBV7-9 and TRBJ1-4; D gene uncertain. The CDR3 is 14 residues long. V shed 2 bases and J shed 0 bases, with 4 bases lying between them. Germline-derived CDR1 and CDR2 are SEHNR and FQNEAQ (reference sequence). DNA of the CDR3: TGTGCCAGCAGCTTAATAGCAACTAATGAAAAACTGTTTTTT. Encoded protein: CASSLIATNEKLFF.

The genes are TRBV19 and TRBJ2-7; the match to TRBD1 covers 7 bases. The CDR3 consists of 15 residues. The V segment lost 4 bases and the J segment 4 bases; nucleotides outside the gene matches: 10. The germline V gene has CDR1 LNHDA and CDR2 SQIVND (reference sequence). The CDR3 loop reads CASSKGAGGTYEQYF. In DNA form, the CDR3 reads TGTGCCAGTAGTAAGGGTGCAGGGGGAACTTACGAGCAGTACTTC. Based on the CDR3 plus reference TRBV19 and TRBJ2-7, the full variable domain is DGGITQSPKYLFRKEGQNVTLSCEQNLNHDAMYWYRQDPGQGLRLIYYSQIVNDFQKGDIAEGYSVSREKKESFPLTVTSAQKNPTAFYLCASSKGAGGTYEQYFGPGTRLTVT.

The rearrangement links TRBV9 to TRBJ1-4, with D maybe TRBD1 (5 bases). This CDR3 contains 14 residues. Germline CDR1 and CDR2: SGDLS and YYNGEE. Trimming shortened V by 2 bases and J by 6 bases, and 11 bases separated the two germline ends. CDR3 nucleotide sequence: TGTGCCAGCAGCGTTAAGGGGCAAGATGAAAAACTGTTTTTT. Translating it yields CASSVKGQDEKLFF. The whole variable domain, filled in from reference TRBV9 and TRBJ1-4, reads DSGVTQTPKHLITATGQRVTLRCSPRSGDLSVYWYQQSLDQGLQFLIQYYNGEERAKGNILERFSAQQFPDLHSELNLSSLELGDSALYFCASSVKGQDEKLFFGSGTQLSVL.

The chain uses TRBV25-1 and TRBJ1-2; TRBD1 might be the D (5 bases). CDR1 and CDR2 from the germline V gene are MGHDK and SYGVNS. V lost 3 bases and J lost 7, with 9 bases in between. This CDR3 is built from 12 residues. The CDR3 coding sequence is TGTGCCAGCAGTGACAGGGTCTTTGGCTACACCTTC. Encoded protein: CASSDRVFGYTF.

The genes are TRBV7-2 and TRBJ2-5; tentative D call: TRBD2 (6 bases). V was pared by 5 bases and J by 5 bases, with 15 bases between. The CDR3 runs 14 residues. The germline V gene has CDR1 SGHTA and CDR2 FQGNSA. In DNA form, the CDR3 reads TGTGCCAGCAGCCTACTGACTAGACGGGAGACCCAGTACTTC. Translated: CASSLLTRRETQYF.

The chain is built from TRBV6-4 and TRBJ1-5; a weak D match, TRBD1 (5 bases). Per the germline V gene, CDR1 is MRHNA and CDR2 is SNTAGT. V was trimmed by 6 bases and J by 4 bases, leaving 13 bases between them. The CDR3 totals 14 residues. The CDR3 DNA reads TGTGCCAGCAGAGGGACTTTAGGTAATCAGCCCCAGCATTTT. Amino acids: CASRGTLGNQPQHF.

The V call is TRBV7-6, the J call TRBJ1-4; no reliable D call. CDR1 is SGHVS, CDR2 FNYEAQ, per germline. Trimming removed 1 base at V and 3 bases at J, with 12 bases between. The CDR3 consists of 16 residues. DNA for the CDR3: TGTGCCAGCAGCTTAGTTTCCCGGAATGCTAATGAAAAACTGTTTTTT. Residues: CASSLVSRNANEKLFF.

This chain links TRBV25-1 with TRBJ1-2, with D possibly TRBD1 on 5 matching bases. Germline-derived CDR1 and CDR2 are MGHDK and SYGVNS. V gave up 3 bases and J gave up 4 bases, with 15 bases separating them. The CDR3 loop spans 15 amino acids. The CDR3 spells CASSEEAGSVYGYTF. CDR3 bases: TGTGCCAGCAGTGAGGAAGCAGGGAGTGTCTATGGCTACACCTTC.

The V gene is TRBV6-5, the J gene TRBJ2-7; D not certain. Germline lookup yields CDR1 MNHEY and CDR2 SVGAGI. The CDR3 sequence is 16 residues long. Trimming took 0 bases from V and 2 from J, leaving 14 bases between them. CDR3 protein: CASSYSPHSVTYEQYF. As DNA, the CDR3 is TGTGCCAGCAGTTACTCCCCACACAGTGTTACCTACGAGCAGTACTTC.

V usage is TRBV7-9 and J usage is TRBJ1-2; D is uncertain. The V end lost 1 base, the J end lost 6 bases, and 9 bases lay between the germline ends. The length of the CDR3 is 13 residues. Germline lookup yields CDR1 SEHNR and CDR2 FQNEAQ (reference sequence). The DNA for the CDR3 is TGTGCCAGCAGCTTAGTACAGAGCGATGGCTACACCTTC. It specifies CASSLVQSDGYTF.

J is TRBJ2-3 and V is TRBV25-1; TRBD2 aligns across 12 bases. The CDR3 is 15 residues long. V shed 3 bases and J 4 bases; nucleotides not matched to a gene: 2. In germline, CDR1 is MGHDK, CDR2 SYGVNS. CDR3 sequence reads: CASSDTSGGSDTQYF. The CDR3 region has the DNA TGTGCCAGCAGTGATACTAGCGGGGGGTCAGATACGCAGTATTTT.

The chain combines TRBV4-1 with TRBJ1-5, with D maybe TRBD1 (6 bases). Germline CDR1 MGHRA, CDR2 YSYEKL. The CDR3 is 15 residues long. V was trimmed by 0 bases and J by 5 bases, leaving 11 bases between them. Here the CDR3 reads CASSQEPGAYQPQHF. The CDR3 region has the DNA TGCGCCAGCAGCCAAGAGCCAGGGGCGTATCAGCCCCAGCATTTT.